What follows are 24 T cell receptor beta chains derived from one specimen sequenced in a study of vaccination and CD4 T cells after COVID-19. CD4+ T cells that had been cultured provided DNA sequenced with the Oncomine TCR Beta short-read assay. TCRdb analysed the PCR reads with MiXCR anew, one entry per CDR3 protein. The table lists approximately 26,000 distinct CDR3 sequences, 40% to 45% of them singletons, with roughly a tenth in the top ten. These receptors' antigens are unknown. Treatment given: roughly ten-day PBMC culture with coronavirus spike peptide pools or control peptides (ViraFEST assay). What was sequenced was CD4+ T cells from blood, cultured in vitro. These receptors originate from a human donor who had recovered from COVID-19.

This clonotype was counted only a few times. J is TRBJ1-6 and V is TRBV11-1, with D tentatively TRBD1 (5 bases). This CDR3 contains 16 residues. Trimming pared 2 bases from V and 8 bases from J, leaving 16 bases between. Germline values: CDR1 SGHAT, CDR2 FQDESV (reference sequence). The CDR3 region is CASSLSSAGRHSPLHF. In DNA form, the CDR3 reads TGTGCCAGCAGCTTAAGTTCGGCAGGGAGGCATTCACCCCTCCACTTT. The full variable domain, with the rest looked up from reference TRBV11-1 and TRBJ1-6, is EAEVAQSPRYKITEKSQAVAFWCDPISGHATLYWYRQILGQGPELLVQFQDESVVDDSQLPKDRFSAERLKGVDSTLKIQPAELGDSAMYLCASSLSSAGRHSPLHFGNGTRLTVT.

The chain is built from TRBV20-1 and TRBJ2-7, with TRBD2 as a possible D gene (6 bases). The CDR3 extends over 14 amino acids. V shed 3 bases and J shed 0 bases, with 12 bases lying between them. Germline V CDR1 and CDR2: DFQATT, SNEGSKA (reference sequence). CDR3 sequence reads: CSASFPSDSYEQYF. CDR3 nucleotide sequence: TGCAGTGCTAGTTTTCCTAGCGACTCCTACGAGCAGTACTTC.

The J gene is TRBJ1-2, the V gene TRBV6-5, with a possible D match to TRBD1 (6 bases). The CDR3 contains 15 residues. In germline, CDR1 is MNHEY, CDR2 SVGAGI. Trimming stripped 0 bases from V and 4 bases from J, with 12 bases between. The CDR3 spells CASSYSTGSGYGYTF. Written as DNA, the CDR3 is TGTGCCAGCAGTTACTCAACAGGGTCGGGCTATGGCTACACCTTC.

The rearrangement joins TRBV9 to TRBJ2-3; D not resolved. The CDR3 loop spans 16 amino acids. Germline CDR1 is SGDLS and CDR2 is YYNGEE. V lost 0 bases, J lost 6 bases, and 17 bases lay in between. The CDR3 spells CASSVGSSLAVDTQYF. CDR3 sequence (DNA): TGTGCCAGCAGCGTAGGTTCTTCGCTGGCAGTTGATACGCAGTATTTT.

A few counts support this clonotype. The genes are TRBV21-1 and TRBJ2-5; TRBD2, the D gene given by the table, was not confirmed from the DNA. TRBV21-1 is a pseudogene locus. This CDR3 is built from 17 residues. The CDR3 DNA sequence: TGTGCCAGCAGCATCTTTCCGGGACTAGCGGGCCAAGAGACCCAGTACTTC. Translating it yields CASSIFPGLAGQETQYF.

A few counts support this clonotype. The chain carries TRBV20-1 and TRBJ2-7; 7 bases map to TRBD1. The CDR3 has 15 residues. Unmatched junction bases numbered 14, after V lost 3 bases and J lost 6 bases. The germline gives CDR1 DFQATT, CDR2 SNEGSKA (reference sequence). The chain's CDR3 is CSASYRDSRSGEQYF. CDR3 nucleotides: TGCAGTGCTAGCTATCGGGACAGTAGATCGGGCGAGCAGTACTTC.

The chain couples TRBV24-1 to TRBJ1-2, with D uncertain. The CDR3 sequence is 14 residues long. Trimming cost V 2 bases and J 1 base, with 7 bases left between them. Per the germline V gene, CDR1 is KGHDR and CDR2 is SFDVKD. The CDR3 DNA sequence: TGTGCCACCAGTGATTCGGGCCTTAACTATGGCTACACCTTC. It encodes CATSDSGLNYGYTF.

J is TRBJ2-7 and V is TRBV28, with 7 bases identical to TRBD2. The CDR3 extends over 12 amino acids. With V trimmed by 9 bases and J by 3 bases, 5 bases remained unmatched. The germline gives CDR1 MDHEN, CDR2 SYDVKM. The CDR3 region is CASGRVGYEQYF. The CDR3, as DNA: TGTGCCAGTGGGAGGGTCGGCTACGAGCAGTACTTC.

The chain couples TRBV18 to TRBJ2-5, with 10 bases fitting TRBD2. Germline assignment: CDR1 KGHSH and CDR2 LQKENI. J gave up 5 bases and V 3 bases, and 12 bases lay outside the gene matches. This CDR3 has 17 amino acids. CDR3 bases: TGTGCCAGCTCACCGGGGGCTAGCGGGAGCGGTGAGGAGACCCAGTACTTC. Protein: CASSPGASGSGEETQYF.

This clonotype occurred a few times. The V call is TRBV4-1, the J call TRBJ2-7; 7 bases are shared with TRBD2. Per the germline V gene, CDR1 is MGHRA and CDR2 is YSYEKL. After removal of 7 bases from V and 3 bases from J, the junction contained 6 bases not matched to a gene. This CDR3 contains 13 residues. DNA of the CDR3: TGCGCCAGCAAAGGGGCGGGGGACTACGAGCAGTACTTC. Translation: CASKGAGDYEQYF.

This clonotype was seen more than once but under ten times. The rearrangement uses TRBV6-5 and TRBJ1-6; 9 bases match TRBD1. CDR3 size: 19 residues. Per the germline V gene, CDR1 is MNHEY and CDR2 is SVGAGI. Trimming cost V 4 bases and J 9 bases; bases outside gene matches: 19. The CDR3: CASSFNPWDRAKLGSPLHF. CDR3 sequence (DNA): TGTGCCAGCAGTTTCAACCCTTGGGACAGGGCCAAACTGGGTTCACCCCTCCACTTT.

The sample holds a few counts of this clonotype. The chain combines TRBV6-2 or TRBV6-3 with TRBJ2-1, with D possibly TRBD2 on 6 matching bases. The V and J ends lost 4 bases and 15 bases respectively, with 13 bases between them. The CDR3 covers 11 residues. Germline V CDR1 and CDR2: MNHEY, SVGEGT. The CDR3 is CASSLGTVGFF. The CDR3 nucleotides are TGTGCCAGCAGTTTGGGGACTGTCGGGTTCTTC.

The V call is TRBV7-2, the J call TRBJ2-3; D call uncertain. Germline values: CDR1 SGHTA, CDR2 FQGNSA. The CDR3 consists of 13 residues. V was trimmed by 1 base and J by 9 bases, leaving 11 bases between them. The CDR3 coding sequence is TGTGCCAGCAGCTTAGATCTGCTGGGGACGCAGTATTTT. Protein sequence: CASSLDLLGTQYF.

In its sample, this clonotype was seen a few times. The V call is TRBV6-1, the J call TRBJ2-7; D not certain. Germline values: CDR1 MNHNS, CDR2 SASEGT. Trimming took 1 base from V and 5 from J, leaving 12 bases between them. CDR3 length equals 14 residues. The CDR3 coding sequence is TGTGCCAGCAGTGAAGGGCTAAAAGCCGACGAGCAGTACTTC. This codes for CASSEGLKADEQYF.

CDR3 region: CASSADREYGYTF. CDR3 bases: TGCGCCAGCAGCGCGGACAGGGAGTATGGCTACACCTTC. The chain carries TRBV5-1 and TRBJ1-2; 8 positions match TRBD1. The CDR3 runs 13 residues. V was clipped by 4 bases and J by 5 bases; unmatched bases: 4. Germline lookup yields CDR1 SGHRS and CDR2 YFSETQ.

This chain uses TRBV24-1 with TRBJ2-3; 7 bases map to TRBD2. Per the germline V gene, CDR1 is KGHDR and CDR2 is SFDVKD. Trimming removed 0 bases from V and 4 bases from J; junction bases left unmatched: 12. This CDR3 is 18 amino acids long. CDR3 amino acids: CATSDLGGGRVSPDTQYF. The CDR3 coding sequence is TGTGCCACCAGTGATTTGGGGGGGGGACGGGTTAGTCCAGATACGCAGTATTTT.

The gene calls are TRBV20-1 and TRBJ2-7; 7 bases are shared with TRBD1. Per germline, CDR1 DFQATT and CDR2 SNEGSKA (reference sequence). The ends lost 6 bases at V and 3 bases at J; junction bases unmatched: 2. The CDR3 contains 11 residues. As DNA, the CDR3 is TGCAGTGCCCGACAGGGCTACGAGCAGTACTTC. Protein: CSARQGYEQYF.

The rearrangement joins TRBV6-1 to TRBJ2-7, with 8 bases that match TRBD1. There are 12 residues in the CDR3. Germline assignment: CDR1 MNHNS and CDR2 SASEGT. V lost 7 bases and J lost 4; bases outside the gene matches: 3. The CDR3 sequence: CASKGDRYEQYF. In DNA form, the CDR3 reads TGTGCCAGCAAGGGGGACAGGTACGAGCAGTACTTC.

The chain carries TRBV20-1 and TRBJ2-1; TRBD2 aligns across 14 bases. The germline V gene encodes CDR1 DFQATT and CDR2 SNEGSKA (reference sequence). J lost 8 bases, V lost 6 bases, and 9 bases had no gene match. The CDR3 sequence is 15 residues long. CDR3 nucleotide sequence: TGCAGTGCGCAAAGACTAGCGGGAGGGCCGGATGAGCAGTTCTTC. Protein product: CSAQRLAGGPDEQFF.

This clonotype was seen a few times. The chain employs TRBV7-9 and TRBJ1-6; D uncertain. The CDR3 consists of 17 residues. The V end lost 3 bases, the J end lost 4 bases, and 16 bases lay between the germline ends. The germline V gene has CDR1 SEHNR and CDR2 FQNEAQ (reference sequence). CDR3 sequence: CASSFFPSQTYNSPLHF. For the CDR3, the DNA is TGTGCCAGCAGCTTTTTCCCCTCCCAGACGTATAATTCACCCCTCCACTTT.

This clonotype was observed a handful of times. The V and J genes are TRBV6-1 and TRBJ1-6; TRBD1 aligns across 10 bases. CDR1 is MNHNS and CDR2 is SASEGT in the germline V gene. The junction had 10 bases not matched to a gene; V was cut back by 6 bases and J by 14 bases. The CDR3 sequence is 14 residues long. As DNA, the CDR3 is TGTGCCAGCAGGCGGGGACAGGGGCGAATGTCCCTCCACTTT. Translating it yields CASRRGQGRMSLHF.

V gene TRBV5-4 combines with J gene TRBJ1-2, with D perhaps matching TRBD1 (5 bases). V shed 3 bases and J shed 4 bases, with 10 bases lying between them. The germline CDR1 and CDR2 sequences are SGHNT and YYREEE (reference sequence). There are 13 residues in the CDR3. CDR3 protein: CASSSGGAYGYTF. CDR3 DNA: TGTGCCAGCAGCTCGGGCGGGGCCTATGGCTACACCTTC. Using reference TRBV5-4 and TRBJ1-2 for the parts outside the CDR3, the full variable domain is ETGVTQSPTHLIKTRGQQVTLRCSSQSGHNTVSWYQQALGQGPQFIFQYYREEENGRGNFPPRFSGLQFPNYSSELNVNALELDDSALYLCASSSGGAYGYTFGSGTRLTVV.

The J gene is TRBJ2-5, the V gene TRBV20-1; weak D call: TRBD1 (5 bases). V lost 4 bases to trimming and J lost 1 base, with 19 bases between them. The CDR3 runs to 16 residues. Germline-derived CDR1 and CDR2 are DFQATT and SNEGSKA (reference sequence). CDR3: CSAKGWVEPIQETQYF. CDR3 in DNA: TGCAGTGCTAAGGGGTGGGTAGAACCCATCCAAGAGACCCAGTACTTC.

The V and J genes are TRBV6-1 and TRBJ2-1; no firm D call. Trimming took 0 bases from V and 7 from J, leaving 7 bases between them. This CDR3 spans 13 amino acids. Germline V gene lookup returns CDR1 MNHNS and CDR2 SASEGT. For the CDR3, the DNA is TGTGCCAGCAGTGAAGCTCTGGGGAATGAGCAGTTCTTC. Translated: CASSEALGNEQFF.